This TCR beta chain stems from a study of shared clonotypes between healthy human individuals. CDR1 and CDR2 from the germline V gene are MNHNS and SASEGT. The CDR3 sequence is 15 residues long. Trimming shortened V by 4 bases and J by 1 base, and 8 bases separated the two germline ends. Here immunoSEQ multiplex PCR was the method, and the copy in TCRdb shows in-frame clones only, minus some. This table holds about 1 million clones, 75% found once. The receptor was isolated from a man between 18 and 35 years old in good health. Source material: memory CD4+ T cells sorted from blood. This sample's subset: CD45RA-negative fraction. V is TRBV6-1 and J is TRBJ2-6; D is unclear. CDR3 bases: TGTGCCAGCAGTGTCTCAACTTCTGGGGCCAACGTCCTGACTTTC. Its translation is CASSVSTSGANVLTF.